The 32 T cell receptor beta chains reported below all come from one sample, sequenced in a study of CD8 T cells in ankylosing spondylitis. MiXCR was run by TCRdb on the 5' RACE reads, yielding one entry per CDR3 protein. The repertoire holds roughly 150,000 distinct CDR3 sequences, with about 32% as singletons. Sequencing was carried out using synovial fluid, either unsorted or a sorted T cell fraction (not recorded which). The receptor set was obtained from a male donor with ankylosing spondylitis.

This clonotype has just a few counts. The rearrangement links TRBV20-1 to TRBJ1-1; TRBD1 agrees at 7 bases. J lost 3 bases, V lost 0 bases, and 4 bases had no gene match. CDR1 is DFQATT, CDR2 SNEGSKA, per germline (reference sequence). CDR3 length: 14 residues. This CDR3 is CSAREGGKDTEAFF. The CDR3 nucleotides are TGCAGTGCTAGAGAAGGGGGCAAGGACACTGAAGCTTTCTTT.

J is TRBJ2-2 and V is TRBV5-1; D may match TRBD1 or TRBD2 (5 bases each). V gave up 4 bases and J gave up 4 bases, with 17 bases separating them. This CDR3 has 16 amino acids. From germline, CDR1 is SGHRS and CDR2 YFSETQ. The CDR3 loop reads CASSPSPRESTGELFF. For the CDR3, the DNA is TGCGCCAGCAGCCCTTCCCCCAGGGAGAGCACCGGGGAGCTGTTTTTT.

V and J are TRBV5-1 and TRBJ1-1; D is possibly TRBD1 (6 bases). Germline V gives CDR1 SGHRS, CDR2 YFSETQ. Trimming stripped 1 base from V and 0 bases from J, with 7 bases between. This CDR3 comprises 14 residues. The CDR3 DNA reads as TGCGCCAGCAGCTTGCGGGACATGAACACTGAAGCTTTCTTT. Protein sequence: CASSLRDMNTEAFF.

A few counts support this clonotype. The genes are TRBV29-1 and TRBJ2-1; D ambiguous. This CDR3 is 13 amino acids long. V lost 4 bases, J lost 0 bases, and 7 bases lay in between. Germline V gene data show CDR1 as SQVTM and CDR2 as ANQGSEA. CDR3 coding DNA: TGCAGCGTTGGCCTAAGCTCCTACAATGAGCAGTTCTTC. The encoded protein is CSVGLSSYNEQFF.

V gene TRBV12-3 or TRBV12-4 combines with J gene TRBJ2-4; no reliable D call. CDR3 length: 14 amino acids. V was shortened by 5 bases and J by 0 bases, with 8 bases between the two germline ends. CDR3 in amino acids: CASSVREAKNIQYF. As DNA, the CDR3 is TGTGCCAGCAGTGTACGAGAAGCCAAAAACATTCAGTACTTC.

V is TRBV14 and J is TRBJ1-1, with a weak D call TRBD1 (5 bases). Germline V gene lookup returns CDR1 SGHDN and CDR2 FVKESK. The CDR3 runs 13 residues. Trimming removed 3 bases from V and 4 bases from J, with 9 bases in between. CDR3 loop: CASSHGAITEAFF. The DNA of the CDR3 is TGTGCCAGCAGCCATGGGGCCATCACTGAAGCTTTCTTT. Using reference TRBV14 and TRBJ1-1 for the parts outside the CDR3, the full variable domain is EAGVTQFPSHSVIEKGQTVTLRCDPISGHDNLYWYRRVMGKEIKFLLHFVKESKQDESGMPNNRFLAERTGGTYSTLKVQPAELEDSGVYFCASSHGAITEAFFGQGTRLTVV.

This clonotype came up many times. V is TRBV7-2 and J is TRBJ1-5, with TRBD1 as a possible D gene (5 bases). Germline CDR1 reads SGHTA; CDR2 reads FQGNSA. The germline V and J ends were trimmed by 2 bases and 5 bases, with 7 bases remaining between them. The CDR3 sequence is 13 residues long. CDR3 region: CASSLQGYQPQHF. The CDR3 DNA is TGTGCCAGCAGCTTACAGGGTTATCAGCCCCAGCATTTT.

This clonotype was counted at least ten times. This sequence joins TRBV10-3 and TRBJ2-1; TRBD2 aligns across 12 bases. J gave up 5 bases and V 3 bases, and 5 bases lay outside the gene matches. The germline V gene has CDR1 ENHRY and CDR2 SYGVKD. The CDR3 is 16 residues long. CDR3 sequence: CAISDPGLAGNNEQFF. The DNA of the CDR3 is TGTGCCATCAGTGACCCAGGACTAGCGGGGAACAATGAGCAGTTCTTC.

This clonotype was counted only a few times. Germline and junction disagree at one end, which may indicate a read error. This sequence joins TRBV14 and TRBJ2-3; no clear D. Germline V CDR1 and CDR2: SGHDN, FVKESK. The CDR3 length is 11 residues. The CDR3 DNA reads TGTGCCAGCGGCCAGACAGATACGCAGTATTTT. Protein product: CASGQTDTQYF.

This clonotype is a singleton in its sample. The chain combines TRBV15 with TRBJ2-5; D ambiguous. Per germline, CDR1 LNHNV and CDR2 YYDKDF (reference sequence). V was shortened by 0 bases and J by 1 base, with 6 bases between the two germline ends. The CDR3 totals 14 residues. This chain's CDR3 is CATSRDPSQETQYF. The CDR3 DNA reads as TGTGCCACCAGCAGAGATCCCAGCCAAGAGACCCAGTACTTC. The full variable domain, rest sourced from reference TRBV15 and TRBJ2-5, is DAMVIQNPRYQVTQFGKPVTLSCSQTLNHNVMYWYQQKSSQAPKLLFHYYDKDFNNEADTPDNFQSRRPNTSFCFLDIRSPGLGDTAMYLCATSRDPSQETQYFGPGTRLLVL.

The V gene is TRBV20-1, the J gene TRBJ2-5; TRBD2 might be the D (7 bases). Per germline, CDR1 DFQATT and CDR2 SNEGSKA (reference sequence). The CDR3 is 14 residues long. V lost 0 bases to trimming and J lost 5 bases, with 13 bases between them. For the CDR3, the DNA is TGCAGTGCTAGAGAAGTAGGGGGAGGGGAGACCCAGTACTTC. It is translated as CSAREVGGGETQYF.

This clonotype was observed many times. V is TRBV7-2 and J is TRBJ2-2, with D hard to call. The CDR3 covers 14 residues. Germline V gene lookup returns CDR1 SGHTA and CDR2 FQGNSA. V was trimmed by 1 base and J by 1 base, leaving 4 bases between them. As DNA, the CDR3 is TGTGCCAGCAGCTTAGGGCAGAACACCGGGGAGCTGTTTTTT. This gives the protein CASSLGQNTGELFF.

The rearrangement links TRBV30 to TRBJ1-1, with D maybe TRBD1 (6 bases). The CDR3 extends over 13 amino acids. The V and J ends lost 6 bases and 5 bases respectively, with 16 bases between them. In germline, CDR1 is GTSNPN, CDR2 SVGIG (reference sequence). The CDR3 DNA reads TGTGCCTGCGGACTCGGGGGCAAAACTGAAGCTTTCTTT. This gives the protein CACGLGGKTEAFF.

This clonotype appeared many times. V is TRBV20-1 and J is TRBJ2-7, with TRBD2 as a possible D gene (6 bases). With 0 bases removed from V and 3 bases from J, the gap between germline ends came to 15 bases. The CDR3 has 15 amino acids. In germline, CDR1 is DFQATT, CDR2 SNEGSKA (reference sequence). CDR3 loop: CSARDSSREVYEQYF. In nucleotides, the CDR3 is TGCAGTGCTAGAGATTCGAGCAGGGAGGTCTACGAGCAGTACTTC.

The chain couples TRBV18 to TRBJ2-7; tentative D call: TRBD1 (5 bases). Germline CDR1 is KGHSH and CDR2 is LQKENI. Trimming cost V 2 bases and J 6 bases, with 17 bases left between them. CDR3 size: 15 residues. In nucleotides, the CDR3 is TGTGCCAGCTCACCAGCCCGGACACCCCTCGGCGAGCAGTACTTC. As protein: CASSPARTPLGEQYF. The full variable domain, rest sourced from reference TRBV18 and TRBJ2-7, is NAGVMQNPRHLVRRRGQEARLRCSPMKGHSHVYWYRQLPEEGLKFMVYLQKENIIDESGMPKERFSAEFPKEGPSILRIQQVVRGDSAAYFCASSPARTPLGEQYFGPGTRLTVT.

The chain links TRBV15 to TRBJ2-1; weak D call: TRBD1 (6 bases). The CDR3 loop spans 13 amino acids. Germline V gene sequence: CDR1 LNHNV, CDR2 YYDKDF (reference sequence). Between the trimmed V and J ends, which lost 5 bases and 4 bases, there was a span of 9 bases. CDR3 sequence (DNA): TGTGCCACCAGCGGACAGAAATACAATGAGCAGTTCTTC. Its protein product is CATSGQKYNEQFF.

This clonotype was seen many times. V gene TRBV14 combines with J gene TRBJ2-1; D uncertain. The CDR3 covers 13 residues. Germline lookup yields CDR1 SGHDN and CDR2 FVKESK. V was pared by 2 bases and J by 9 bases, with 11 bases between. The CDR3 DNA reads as TGTGCCAGCAGCCAATTGGAAGGTAGTGAGCAGTTCTTC. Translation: CASSQLEGSEQFF.

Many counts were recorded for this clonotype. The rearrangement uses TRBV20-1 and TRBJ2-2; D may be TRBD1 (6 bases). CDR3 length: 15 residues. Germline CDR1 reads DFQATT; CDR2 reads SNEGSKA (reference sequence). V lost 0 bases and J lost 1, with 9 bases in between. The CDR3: CSARDGGQNTGELFF. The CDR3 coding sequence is TGCAGTGCTAGAGATGGGGGACAGAACACCGGGGAGCTGTTTTTT.

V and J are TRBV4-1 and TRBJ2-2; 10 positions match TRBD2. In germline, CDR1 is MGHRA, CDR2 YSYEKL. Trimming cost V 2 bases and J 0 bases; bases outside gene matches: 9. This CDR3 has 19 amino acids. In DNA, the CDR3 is TGCGCCAGCAGCCAAAGGCTAGCGGGGGAGACTGCGAACACCGGGGAGCTGTTTTTT. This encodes CASSQRLAGETANTGELFF.

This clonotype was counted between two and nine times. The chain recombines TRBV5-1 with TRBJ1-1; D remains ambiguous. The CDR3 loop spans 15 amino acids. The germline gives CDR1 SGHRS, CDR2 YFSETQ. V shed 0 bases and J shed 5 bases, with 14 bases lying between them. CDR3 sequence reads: CASSLVGPPGTEAFF. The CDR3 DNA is TGCGCCAGCAGCTTGGTTGGACCCCCGGGGACTGAAGCTTTCTTT. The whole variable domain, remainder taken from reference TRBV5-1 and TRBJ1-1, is KAGVTQTPRYLIKTRGQQVTLSCSPISGHRSVSWYQQTPGQGLQFLFEYFSETQRNKGNFPGRFSGRQFSNSRSEMNVSTLELGDSALYLCASSLVGPPGTEAFFGQGTRLTVV.

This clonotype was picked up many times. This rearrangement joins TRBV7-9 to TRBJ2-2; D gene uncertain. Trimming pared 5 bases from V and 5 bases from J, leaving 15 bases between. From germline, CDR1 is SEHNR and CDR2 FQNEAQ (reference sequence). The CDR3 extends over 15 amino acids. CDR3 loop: CASSPRNYGTGELFF. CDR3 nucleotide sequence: TGTGCCAGCAGCCCCAGAAACTACGGGACCGGGGAGCTGTTTTTT.

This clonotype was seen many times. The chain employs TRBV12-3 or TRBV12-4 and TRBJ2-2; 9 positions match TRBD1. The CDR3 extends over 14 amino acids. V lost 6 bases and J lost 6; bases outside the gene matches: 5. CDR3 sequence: CASSRDRAAGELFF. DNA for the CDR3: TGTGCCAGCAGCCGGGACAGGGCGGCCGGGGAGCTGTTTTTT.

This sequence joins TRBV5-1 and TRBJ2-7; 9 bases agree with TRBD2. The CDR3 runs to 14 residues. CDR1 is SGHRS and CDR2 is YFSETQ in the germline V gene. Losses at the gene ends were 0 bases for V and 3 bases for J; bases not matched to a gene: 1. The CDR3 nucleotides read TGCGCCAGCAGCTTGGTGACTAGCGGCTACGAGCAGTACTTC. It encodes CASSLVTSGYEQYF. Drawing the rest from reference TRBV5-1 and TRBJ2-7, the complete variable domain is KAGVTQTPRYLIKTRGQQVTLSCSPISGHRSVSWYQQTPGQGLQFLFEYFSETQRNKGNFPGRFSGRQFSNSRSEMNVSTLELGDSALYLCASSLVTSGYEQYFGPGTRLTVT.

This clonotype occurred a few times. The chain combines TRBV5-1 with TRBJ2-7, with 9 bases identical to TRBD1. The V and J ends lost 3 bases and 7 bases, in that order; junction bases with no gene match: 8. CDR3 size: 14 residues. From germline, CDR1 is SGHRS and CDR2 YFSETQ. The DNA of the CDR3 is TGCGCCAGCAGCTCAACCATGGGACAGGGAGAGCAGTACTTC. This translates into CASSSTMGQGEQYF.

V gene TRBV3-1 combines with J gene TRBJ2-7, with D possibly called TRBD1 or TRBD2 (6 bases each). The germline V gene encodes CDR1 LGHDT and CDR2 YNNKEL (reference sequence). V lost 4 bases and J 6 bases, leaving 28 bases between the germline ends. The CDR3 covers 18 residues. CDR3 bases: TGTGCCAGCAGCCCCCCATTCTCCAAGGGGGGTGCGCAGGGCGAGCAGTACTTC. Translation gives CASSPPFSKGGAQGEQYF.

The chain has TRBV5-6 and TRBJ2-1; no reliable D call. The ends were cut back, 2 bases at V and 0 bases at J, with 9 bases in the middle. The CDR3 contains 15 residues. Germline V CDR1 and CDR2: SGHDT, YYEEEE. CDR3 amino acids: CASSFAINSYNEQFF. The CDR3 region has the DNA TGTGCCAGCAGCTTTGCAATTAACTCCTACAATGAGCAGTTCTTC.

The CDR3: CSARAPPGEVPNEQFF. Written as DNA, the CDR3 is TGCAGTGCTAGAGCACCGCCGGGGGAGGTGCCCAATGAGCAGTTCTTC. The chain links TRBV20-1 to TRBJ2-1, with a tentative D call TRBD2 (6 bases). V gave up 1 base and J gave up 6 bases, with 19 bases separating them. In germline, CDR1 is DFQATT, CDR2 SNEGSKA (reference sequence). CDR3 length equals 16 residues.

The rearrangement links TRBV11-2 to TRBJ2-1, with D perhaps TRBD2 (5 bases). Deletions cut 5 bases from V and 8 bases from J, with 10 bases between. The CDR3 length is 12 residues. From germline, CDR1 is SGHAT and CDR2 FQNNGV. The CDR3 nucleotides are TGTGCCAGCAGCCCCGCGGGCCATGAGCAGTTCTTC. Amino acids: CASSPAGHEQFF.

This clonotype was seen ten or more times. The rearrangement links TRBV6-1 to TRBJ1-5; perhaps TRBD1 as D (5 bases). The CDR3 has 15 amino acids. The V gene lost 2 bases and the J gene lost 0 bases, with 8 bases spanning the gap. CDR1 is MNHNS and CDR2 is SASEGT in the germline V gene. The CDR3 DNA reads TGTGCCAGCAGTGAACCAGGGATTAGCAATCAGCCCCAGCATTTT. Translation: CASSEPGISNQPQHF.

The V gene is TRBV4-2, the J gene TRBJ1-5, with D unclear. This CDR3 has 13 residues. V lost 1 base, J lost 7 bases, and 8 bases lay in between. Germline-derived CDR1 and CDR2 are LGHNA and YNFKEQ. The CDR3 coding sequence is TGTGCCAGCAGCCAAGGCCTGCCGCAGCCCCAGCATTTT. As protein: CASSQGLPQPQHF.

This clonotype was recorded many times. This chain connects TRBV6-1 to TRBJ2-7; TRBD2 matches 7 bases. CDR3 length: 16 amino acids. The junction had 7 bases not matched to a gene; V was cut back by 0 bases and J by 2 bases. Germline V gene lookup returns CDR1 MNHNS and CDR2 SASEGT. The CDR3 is CASSEATGTKPYEQYF. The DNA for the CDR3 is TGTGCCAGCAGTGAAGCAACCGGGACTAAGCCCTACGAGCAGTACTTC.

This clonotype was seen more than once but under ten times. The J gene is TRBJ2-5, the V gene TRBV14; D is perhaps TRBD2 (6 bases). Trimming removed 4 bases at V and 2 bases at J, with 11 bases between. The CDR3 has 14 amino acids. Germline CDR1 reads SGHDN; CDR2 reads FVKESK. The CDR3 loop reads CASSRPGLQETQYF. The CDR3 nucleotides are TGTGCCAGCAGCCGACCGGGACTGCAAGAGACCCAGTACTTC.